The next 28 T cell receptor beta chains were all read from a single sample in a study of blood T cell repertoires in COVID-19. Measured with immunoSEQ multiplex PCR; TCRdb has only the in-frame clones, and not every one. The sample records fewer than 100,000 clones, 82% being singletons. Sequencing used peripheral blood. The origin of the receptors is a man over 45 with acute or convalescent COVID-19.

The genes are TRBV28 and TRBJ1-5; the D gene is possibly TRBD1 (5 bases). CDR3 size: 14 residues. V dropped 3 bases and J dropped 6 bases, with 12 bases sitting between them. Germline V gene lookup returns CDR1 MDHEN and CDR2 SYDVKM. The CDR3 sequence is CASSLGRDLQPQHF. The CDR3, as DNA: TGTGCCAGCAGTTTGGGGCGCGATCTTCAGCCCCAGCATTTT.

This clone was counted a few times. The chain has TRBV28 and TRBJ1-1, with TRBD1 identical over 7 bases. The CDR3 spans 14 residues. Germline V gene data show CDR1 as MDHEN and CDR2 as SYDVKM. The trim removed 6 bases at V and 1 base at J, leaving 5 bases unmatched. CDR3 bases: TGTGCCAGCAGATCCGGGACAGCGAACACTGAAGCTTTCTTT. It yields the protein CASRSGTANTEAFF. The full variable domain, completed using reference TRBV28 and TRBJ1-1, is DVKVTQSSRYLVKRTGEKVFLECVQDMDHENMFWYRQDPGLGLRLIYFSYDVKMKEKGDIPEGYSVSREKKERFSLILESASTNQTSMYLCASRSGTANTEAFFGQGTRLTVV.

The chain combines TRBV6-1 with TRBJ2-5; weak D call: TRBD2 (5 bases). CDR3 length: 16 amino acids. Between the trimmed V and J ends, which lost 2 bases and 5 bases, there was a span of 18 bases. The germline gives CDR1 MNHNS, CDR2 SASEGT. The CDR3 coding sequence is TGTGCCAGCAGTGAAATCTCCGGTAAGGGAGCGGAGACCCAGTACTTC. It specifies CASSEISGKGAETQYF.

This sequence joins TRBV29-1 and TRBJ1-5; D not certain. CDR1 and CDR2 from the germline V gene are SQVTM and ANQGSEA. Trimming took 1 base from V and 9 from J, leaving 13 bases between them. The CDR3 is 13 amino acids. The CDR3 protein is CSVEAPLGRPQHF. CDR3 in DNA: TGCAGCGTTGAAGCTCCCCTTGGGAGGCCCCAGCATTTT.

The CDR3 nucleotides read TGTGCCAGCAGTTTCCAGGCGGCGTGGCGGGAGACCCTCGAGCAGTACTTC. It yields the protein CASSFQAAWRETLEQYF. The chain joins TRBV28 to TRBJ2-7; 7 bases match TRBD2. The CDR3 sequence is 17 residues long. Germline V gene sequence: CDR1 MDHEN, CDR2 SYDVKM. Trimming at V came to 3 bases and at J to 6 bases, leaving 17 bases not matched to a gene.

The J gene is TRBJ1-2, the V gene TRBV7-9; tentatively, D is TRBD1 (6 bases). Germline V CDR1 and CDR2: SEHNR, FQNEAQ (reference sequence). This CDR3 contains 13 residues. Trimming shortened V by 7 bases and J by 6 bases, and 15 bases separated the two germline ends. Here the CDR3 DNA reads TGTGCCAGCACAGGGGATTGGATTAATGGCTACACCTTC. This encodes CASTGDWINGYTF. The complete variable domain, with remaining parts taken from reference TRBV7-9 and TRBJ1-2, reads DTGVSQNPRHKITKRGQNVTFRCDPISEHNRLYWYRQTLGQGPEFLTYFQNEAQLEKSRLLSDRFSAERPKGSFSTLEIQRTEQGDSAMYLCASTGDWINGYTFGSGTRLTVV.

The chain links TRBV28 to TRBJ1-2, with 7 bases that match TRBD1. The trim removed 5 bases at V and 5 bases at J, leaving 2 bases unmatched. The germline CDR1 and CDR2 sequences are MDHEN and SYDVKM. The CDR3 consists of 12 residues. This CDR3 reads CASSPGQYGYTF. The DNA for the CDR3 is TGTGCCAGCAGTCCGGGACAGTATGGCTACACCTTC.

V and J are TRBV15 and TRBJ2-7; possibly TRBD2 for D (5 bases). With 4 bases removed from V and 7 bases from J, the gap between germline ends came to 20 bases. Looked up from germline, CDR1 is LNHNV and CDR2 is YYDKDF (reference sequence). The CDR3 length is 15 residues. The CDR3 is CATSIKPGKTGEQYF. CDR3 sequence (DNA): TGTGCCACCAGCATCAAACCCGGGAAAACGGGGGAGCAGTACTTC.

The genes are TRBV7-9 and TRBJ1-2; 11 nucleotides agree with TRBD1. The J segment lost 2 bases and the V segment lost 2 bases, leaving 7 bases of the junction unmatched. CDR1 is SEHNR, CDR2 FQNEAQ, per germline (reference sequence). CDR3 size: 17 residues. The CDR3 DNA follows: TGTGCCAGCAGCTTAAGCGGGACAGGGGGGATGAACTATGGCTACACCTTC. Amino acids: CASSLSGTGGMNYGYTF.

This chain uses TRBV2 with TRBJ2-3; D is possibly TRBD1 (6 bases). Per germline, CDR1 SNHLY and CDR2 FYNNEI. CDR3 size: 15 residues. V lost 7 bases and J lost 0, with 14 bases in between. For the CDR3, the DNA is TGTGCCAGCACTCGGACAGCGGTTAGCACAGATACGCAGTATTTT. This encodes CASTRTAVSTDTQYF.

The chain uses TRBV28 and TRBJ1-1, with no clear D. V was cut by 6 bases and J by 7 bases, with 15 bases left in between. The CDR3 is 13 amino acids. The germline gives CDR1 MDHEN, CDR2 SYDVKM. CDR3 nucleotide sequence: TGTGCCAGCAGCCCCCGGGGTGCGGGTGAAGCTTTCTTT. Encoded protein: CASSPRGAGEAFF.

This chain links TRBV28 with TRBJ1-5; TRBD1 agrees at 7 bases. Trimming removed 5 bases from V and 4 bases from J; junction bases left unmatched: 5. CDR3 size: 14 residues. The germline V gene encodes CDR1 MDHEN and CDR2 SYDVKM. The CDR3, as DNA: TGTGCCAGCAGTACAGGGGCGATAAATCAGCCCCAGCATTTT. Its protein is CASSTGAINQPQHF.

The chain links TRBV12-5 to TRBJ2-6, with 7 bases lining up with TRBD1. This CDR3 comprises 16 residues. Unmatched junction bases numbered 8, after V lost 9 bases and J lost 0 bases. CDR1 LGHNT and CDR2 FRNRAP come from the germline V gene. CDR3 nucleotides: TGTGCTAGCGCAGGGGGAACCTACTCTGGGGCCAACGTCCTGACTTTC. Protein: CASAGGTYSGANVLTF.

A few counts support this clone. J is TRBJ1-3 and V is TRBV7-2; D gene unclear. The CDR3 has 15 residues. The V end lost 3 bases, the J end lost 4 bases, and 13 bases lay between the germline ends. The germline CDR1 and CDR2 sequences are SGHTA and FQGNSA. The CDR3 loop reads CASSLAGYLGNTIYF. The CDR3 DNA reads TGTGCCAGCAGCTTGGCCGGGTATTTGGGAAACACCATATATTTT.

The chain couples TRBV7-9 to TRBJ2-2; 8 bases are a match to TRBD1. There are 16 residues in the CDR3. With 5 bases clipped from V and 2 bases from J, the junction kept 7 bases outside the gene matches. Germline V gene data show CDR1 as SEHNR and CDR2 as FQNEAQ (reference sequence). The CDR3 sequence is CASSLRDRLNTGELFF. The CDR3 bases are TGTGCCAGCAGCCTCCGGGACAGGTTAAACACCGGGGAGCTGTTTTTT.

The rearrangement links TRBV5-5 to TRBJ2-2; possible D gene TRBD2, 6 bases. The CDR3 consists of 17 residues. Trimming pared 1 base from V and 5 bases from J, leaving 18 bases between. Germline V gene sequence: CDR1 SGHKS, CDR2 YYEKEE (reference sequence). The CDR3 DNA reads as TGTGCCAGCAGCTTGTCCGGGGGTGGGAGAGAAACCGGGGAGCTGTTTTTT. It is translated as CASSLSGGGRETGELFF. Variable domain in full (rest from reference TRBV5-5 and TRBJ2-2): DAGVTQSPTHLIKTRGQQVTLRCSPISGHKSVSWYQQVLGQGPQFIFQYYEKEERGRGNFPDRFSARQFPNYSSELNVNALLLGDSALYLCASSLSGGGRETGELFFGEGSRLTVL.

This clone is a singleton in its sample. The CDR3 nucleotides are TGCGCCAGCAGCCCGGAGGAACGGACAGGGGGAAGGAATTCACCCCTCCACTTT. Protein: CASSPEERTGGRNSPLHF. V and J are TRBV4-1 and TRBJ1-6; 10 bases align to TRBD1. V shed 4 bases and J 7 bases; nucleotides not matched to a gene: 13. The CDR3 is 18 residues long. In germline, CDR1 is MGHRA, CDR2 YSYEKL.

The V gene is TRBV4-1, the J gene TRBJ1-2; D is unclear. The CDR3 totals 16 residues. Germline CDR1 and CDR2: MGHRA and YSYEKL. The V gene lost 4 bases and the J gene lost 8 bases, with 23 bases spanning the gap. The CDR3 sequence is CASSPGSAEFTKGYTF. DNA of the CDR3: TGCGCCAGCAGCCCTGGGTCAGCAGAGTTTACTAAGGGCTACACCTTC.

This clone was seen a single time. The CDR3 region is CASSPGSYQETQYF. CDR3 nucleotide sequence: TGTGCCAGCAGTCCAGGGTCCTACCAAGAGACCCAGTACTTC. This sequence joins TRBV28 and TRBJ2-5, with D possibly matching TRBD1 (5 bases). The germline V gene has CDR1 MDHEN and CDR2 SYDVKM. The CDR3 is 14 amino acids. Trimming stripped 5 bases from V and 0 bases from J, with 10 bases between.

The V call is TRBV11-3, the J call TRBJ2-1; 12 nucleotides agree with TRBD2. Per germline, CDR1 SGHNT and CDR2 YENEEA. V dropped 3 bases and J dropped 9; count of bases not matched to a gene: 3. This CDR3 is built from 14 residues. CDR3 residues: CASSLTSGGGEQFF. The CDR3 region has the DNA TGTGCCAGCAGCTTGACTAGCGGGGGTGGTGAGCAGTTCTTC. The full variable domain, rest sourced from reference TRBV11-3 and TRBJ2-1, is EAGVVQSPRYKIIEKKQPVAFWCNPISGHNTLYWYLQNLGQGPELLIRYENEEAVDDSQLPKDRFSAERLKGVDSTLKIQPAELGDSAVYLCASSLTSGGGEQFFGPGTRLTVL.

V and J are TRBV12-5 and TRBJ1-1; TRBD1 aligns across 9 bases. V was clipped by 7 bases and J by 1 base; unmatched bases: 7. Germline CDR1 reads LGHNT; CDR2 reads FRNRAP. The CDR3 runs to 15 residues. This CDR3 is CASVPGQGGNTEAFF. The CDR3 nucleotides read TGTGCTAGTGTCCCGGGACAGGGTGGGAACACTGAAGCTTTCTTT.

This rearrangement joins TRBV27 to TRBJ2-1; perhaps TRBD1 as D (5 bases). V shed 2 bases and J shed 8 bases, with 16 bases lying between them. This CDR3 region has 15 residues. CDR1 MNHEY and CDR2 SMNVEV come from the germline V gene (reference sequence). The CDR3 sequence: CASSLAGLSTDEQFF. The CDR3 bases are TGTGCCAGCAGTTTAGCAGGGCTCTCAACCGATGAGCAGTTCTTC.

This clone turned up a few times. V is TRBV10-3 and J is TRBJ1-2; 7 bases are a match to TRBD1. Germline V gene sequence: CDR1 ENHRY, CDR2 SYGVKD. The CDR3 covers 14 residues. After removal of 0 bases from V and 2 bases from J, the junction contained 0 bases not matched to a gene. CDR3 sequence: CAISESDRNYGYTF. CDR3 nucleotides: TGTGCCATCAGTGAGTCGGACAGGAACTATGGCTACACCTTC.

This clone was detected only a few times. The chain combines TRBV5-6 with TRBJ2-7, with D tentatively TRBD1 (7 bases). Germline assignment: CDR1 SGHDT and CDR2 YYEEEE. The CDR3 has 13 residues. V lost 4 bases and J lost 3, with 11 bases in between. The chain's CDR3 is CASSAGQHYEQYF. For the CDR3, the DNA is TGTGCCAGCAGCGCGGGACAGCACTACGAGCAGTACTTC.

V usage is TRBV7-2 and J usage is TRBJ2-2, with TRBD2 identical over 7 bases. The CDR3 is made up of 12 amino acids. V gave up 7 bases and J gave up 7 bases; unmatched junction bases: 3. Germline V gene sequence: CDR1 SGHTA, CDR2 FQGNSA. Written as DNA, the CDR3 is TGTGCCAGCAACCGGGAGGTCGGGGAGCTGTTTTTT. This codes for CASNREVGELFF. Based on the CDR3 plus reference TRBV7-2 and TRBJ2-2, the full variable domain is GAGVSQSPSNKVTEKGKDVELRCDPISGHTALYWYRQSLGQGLEFLIYFQGNSAPDKSGLPSDRFSAERTGGSVSTLTIQRTQQEDSAVYLCASNREVGELFFGEGSRLTVL.

This chain uses TRBV29-1 with TRBJ1-1; TRBD1 is a possible D gene (6 bases). The germline gives CDR1 SQVTM, CDR2 ANQGSEA. V lost 4 bases and J 0 bases, leaving 9 bases between the germline ends. The CDR3 has 13 amino acids. CDR3 region: CSVVGQLNTEAFF. CDR3 bases: TGCAGCGTTGTCGGACAGTTGAACACTGAAGCTTTCTTT. Looking up the rest from reference TRBV29-1 and TRBJ1-1 gives the full variable domain: SAVISQKPSRDICQRGTSLTIQCQVDSQVTMMFWYRQQPGQSLTLIATANQGSEATYESGFVIDKFPISRPNLTFSTLTVSNMSPEDSSIYLCSVVGQLNTEAFFGQGTRLTVV.

This clone appeared once. The CDR3 protein is CASSLEGWPFYEQYF. The CDR3 DNA reads as TGCGCCAGCAGCTTGGAGGGGTGGCCTTTTTACGAGCAGTACTTC. The rearrangement links TRBV5-1 to TRBJ2-7; D possibly corresponds to TRBD1 (5 bases). The CDR3 is made up of 15 amino acids. V lost 0 bases, J lost 4 bases, and 14 bases lay in between. CDR1 SGHRS and CDR2 YFSETQ come from the germline V gene.

This clone was detected a few times. The V call is TRBV29-1, the J call TRBJ1-1; D not resolved. Germline lookup yields CDR1 SQVTM and CDR2 ANQGSEA. CDR3 size: 14 residues. Trimming removed 2 bases at V and 1 base at J, with 11 bases between. CDR3 coding DNA: TGCAGCGTTGAAAGGAGCCTATCGAACACTGAAGCTTTCTTT. It yields the protein CSVERSLSNTEAFF.